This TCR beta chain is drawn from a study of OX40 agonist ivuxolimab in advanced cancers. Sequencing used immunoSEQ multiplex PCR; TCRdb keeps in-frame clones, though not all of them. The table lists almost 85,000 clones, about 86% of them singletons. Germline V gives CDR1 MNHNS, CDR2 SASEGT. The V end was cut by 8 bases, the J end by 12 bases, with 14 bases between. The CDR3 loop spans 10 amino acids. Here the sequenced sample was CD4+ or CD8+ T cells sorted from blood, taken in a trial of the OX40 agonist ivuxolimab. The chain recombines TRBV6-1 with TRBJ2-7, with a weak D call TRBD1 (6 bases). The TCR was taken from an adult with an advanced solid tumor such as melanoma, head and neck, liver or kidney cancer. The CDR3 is CASGWGLAYF. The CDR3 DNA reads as TGTGCCAGCGGGTGGGGGCTGGCGTACTTC.